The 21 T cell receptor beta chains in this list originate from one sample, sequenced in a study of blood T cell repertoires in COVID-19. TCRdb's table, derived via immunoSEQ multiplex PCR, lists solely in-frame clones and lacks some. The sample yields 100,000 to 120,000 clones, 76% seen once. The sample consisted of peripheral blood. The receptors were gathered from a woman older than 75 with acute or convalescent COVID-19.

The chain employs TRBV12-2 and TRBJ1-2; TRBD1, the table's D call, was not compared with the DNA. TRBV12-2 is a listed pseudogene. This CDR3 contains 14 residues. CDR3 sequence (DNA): TGTGCAAGGAGCAGGTATTCCCCTTCGAGTGGCTACACCTTC. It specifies CARSRYSPSSGYTF.

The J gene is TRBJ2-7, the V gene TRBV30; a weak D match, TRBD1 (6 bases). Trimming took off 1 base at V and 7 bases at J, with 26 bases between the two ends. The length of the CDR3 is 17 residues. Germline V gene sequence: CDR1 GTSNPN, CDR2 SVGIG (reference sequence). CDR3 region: CAWSGGPRGGVRIEQYF. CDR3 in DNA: TGTGCCTGGAGTGGGGGGCCAAGGGGCGGAGTACGGATAGAGCAGTACTTC.

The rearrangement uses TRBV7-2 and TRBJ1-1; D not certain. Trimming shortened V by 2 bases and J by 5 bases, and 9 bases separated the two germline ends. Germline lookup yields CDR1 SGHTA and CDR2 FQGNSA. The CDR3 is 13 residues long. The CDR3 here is CASSLFPRTEAFF. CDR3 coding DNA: TGTGCCAGCAGCTTATTTCCACGGACTGAAGCTTTCTTT.

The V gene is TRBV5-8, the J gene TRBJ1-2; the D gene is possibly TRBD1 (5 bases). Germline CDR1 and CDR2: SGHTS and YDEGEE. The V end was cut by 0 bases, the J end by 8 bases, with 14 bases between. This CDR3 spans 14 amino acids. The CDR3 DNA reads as TGTGCCAGCAGCTTGGCCAAGGGAAGGGGAGGCTACACCTTC. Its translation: CASSLAKGRGGYTF. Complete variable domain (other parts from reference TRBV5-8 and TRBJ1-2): EAGVTQSPTHLIKTRGQQATLRCSPISGHTSVYWYQQALGLGLQFLLWYDEGEERNRGNFPPRFSGRQFPNYSSELNVNALELEDSALYLCASSLAKGRGGYTFGSGTRLTVV.

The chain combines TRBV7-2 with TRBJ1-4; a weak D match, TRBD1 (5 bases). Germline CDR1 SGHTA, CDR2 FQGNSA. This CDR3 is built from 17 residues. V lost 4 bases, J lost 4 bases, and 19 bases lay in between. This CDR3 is CASSSHIGAVINEKLFF. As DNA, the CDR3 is TGTGCCAGCAGCTCGCATATTGGGGCAGTAATTAATGAAAAACTGTTTTTT.

The CDR3 protein is CASSLVAGGAGMNTEAFF. Here the CDR3 DNA reads TGTGCCAGCAGCTTAGTAGCGGGGGGTGCCGGAATGAACACTGAAGCTTTCTTT. The chain recombines TRBV7-6 with TRBJ1-1; a weak D match, TRBD1 (5 bases). The CDR3 loop spans 18 amino acids. Trimming stripped 1 base from V and 0 bases from J, with 18 bases between. Germline CDR1 and CDR2: SGHVS and FNYEAQ.

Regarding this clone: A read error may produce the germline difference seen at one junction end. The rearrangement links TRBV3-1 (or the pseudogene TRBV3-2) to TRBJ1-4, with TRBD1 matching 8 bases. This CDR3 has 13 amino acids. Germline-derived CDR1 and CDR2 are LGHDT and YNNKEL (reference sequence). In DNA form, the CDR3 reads TGTGCCAGCAGCCAAGATAGGGACAGGCCCTACTACTTT. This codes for CASSQDRDRPYYF.

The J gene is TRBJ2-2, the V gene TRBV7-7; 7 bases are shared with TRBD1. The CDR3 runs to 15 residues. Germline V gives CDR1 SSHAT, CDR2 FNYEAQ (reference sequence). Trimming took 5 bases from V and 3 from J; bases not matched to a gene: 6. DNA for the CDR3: TGTGCCAGCAGCCCATGGGACAGTCACACCGGGGAGCTGTTTTTT. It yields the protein CASSPWDSHTGELFF.

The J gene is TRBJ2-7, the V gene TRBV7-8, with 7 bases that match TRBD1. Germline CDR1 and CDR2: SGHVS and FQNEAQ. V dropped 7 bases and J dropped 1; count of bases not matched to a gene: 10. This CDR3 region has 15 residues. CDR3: CASTPLRGQSYEQYF. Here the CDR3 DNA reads TGTGCCAGCACCCCCCTACGGGGACAGTCCTACGAGCAGTACTTC.

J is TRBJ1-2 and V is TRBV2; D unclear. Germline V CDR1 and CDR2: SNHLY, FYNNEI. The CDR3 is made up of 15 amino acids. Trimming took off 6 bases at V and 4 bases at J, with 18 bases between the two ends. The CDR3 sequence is CASSATPDSLYGYTF. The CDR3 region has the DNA TGTGCCAGCAGCGCGACACCGGATTCCCTCTATGGCTACACCTTC.

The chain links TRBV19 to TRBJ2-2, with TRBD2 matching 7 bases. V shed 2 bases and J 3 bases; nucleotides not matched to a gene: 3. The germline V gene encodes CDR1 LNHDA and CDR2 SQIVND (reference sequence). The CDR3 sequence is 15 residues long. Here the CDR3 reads CASSIKRGDTGELFF. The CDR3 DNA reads TGTGCCAGTAGTATAAAGCGGGGAGACACCGGGGAGCTGTTTTTT.

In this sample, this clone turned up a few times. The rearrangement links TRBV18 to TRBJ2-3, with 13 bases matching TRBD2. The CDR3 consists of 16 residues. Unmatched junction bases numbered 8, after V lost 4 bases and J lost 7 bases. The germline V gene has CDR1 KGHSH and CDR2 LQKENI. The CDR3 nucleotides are TGTGCCAGCTCACTCCTTTCGACTAGCGGGAGGAATACGCAGTATTTT. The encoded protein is CASSLLSTSGRNTQYF.

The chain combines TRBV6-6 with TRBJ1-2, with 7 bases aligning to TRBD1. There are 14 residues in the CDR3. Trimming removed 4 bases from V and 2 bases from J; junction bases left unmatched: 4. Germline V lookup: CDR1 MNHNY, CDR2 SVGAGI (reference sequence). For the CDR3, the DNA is TGTGCCAGCAGTTCGGGCAGGGGGAACTATGGCTACACCTTC. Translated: CASSSGRGNYGYTF.

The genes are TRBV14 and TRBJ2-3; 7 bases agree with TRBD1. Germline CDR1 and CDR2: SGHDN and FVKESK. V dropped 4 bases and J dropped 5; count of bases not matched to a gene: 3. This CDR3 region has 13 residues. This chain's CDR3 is CASSPPGGDTQYF. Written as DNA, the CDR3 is TGTGCCAGCAGCCCGCCAGGGGGAGATACGCAGTATTTT.

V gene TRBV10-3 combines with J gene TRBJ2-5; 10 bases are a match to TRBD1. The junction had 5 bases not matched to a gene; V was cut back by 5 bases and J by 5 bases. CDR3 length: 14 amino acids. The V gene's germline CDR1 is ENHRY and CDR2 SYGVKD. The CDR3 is CAISMGQGRETQYF. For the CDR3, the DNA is TGTGCCATCAGTATGGGACAGGGGCGGGAGACCCAGTACTTC.

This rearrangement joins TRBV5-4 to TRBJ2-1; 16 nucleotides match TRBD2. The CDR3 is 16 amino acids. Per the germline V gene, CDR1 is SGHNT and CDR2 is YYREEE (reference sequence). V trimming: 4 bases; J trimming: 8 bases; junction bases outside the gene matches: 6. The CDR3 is CASSLPGTSGRDEQFF. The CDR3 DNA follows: TGTGCCAGCAGCCTCCCCGGGACTAGCGGGAGGGATGAGCAGTTCTTC.

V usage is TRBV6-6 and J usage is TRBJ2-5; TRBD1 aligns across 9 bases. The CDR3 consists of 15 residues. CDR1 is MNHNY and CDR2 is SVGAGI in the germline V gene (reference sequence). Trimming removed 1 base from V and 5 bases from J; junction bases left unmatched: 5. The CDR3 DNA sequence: TGTGCCAGCAGTTACTTCGGGACAGGGAGTGAGACCCAGTACTTC. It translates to CASSYFGTGSETQYF.

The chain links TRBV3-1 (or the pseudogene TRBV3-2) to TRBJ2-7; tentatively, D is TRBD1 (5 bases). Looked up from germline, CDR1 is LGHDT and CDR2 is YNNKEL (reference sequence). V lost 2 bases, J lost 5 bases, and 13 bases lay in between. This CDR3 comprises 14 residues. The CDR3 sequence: CASSQQGEVHEQYF. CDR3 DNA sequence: TGTGCCAGCAGCCAACAGGGTGAGGTCCACGAGCAGTACTTC.

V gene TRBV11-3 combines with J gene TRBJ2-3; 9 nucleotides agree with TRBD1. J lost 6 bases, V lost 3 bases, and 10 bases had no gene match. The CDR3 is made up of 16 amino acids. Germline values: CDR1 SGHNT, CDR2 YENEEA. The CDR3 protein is CASSFRSGTGTDTQYF. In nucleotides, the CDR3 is TGTGCCAGCAGCTTTCGTTCCGGGACAGGGACCGATACGCAGTATTTT.

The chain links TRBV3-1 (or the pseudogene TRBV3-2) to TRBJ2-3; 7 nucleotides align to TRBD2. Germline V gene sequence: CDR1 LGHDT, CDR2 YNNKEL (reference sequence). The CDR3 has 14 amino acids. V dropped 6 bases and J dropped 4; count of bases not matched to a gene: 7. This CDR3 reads CASRPAGWADTQYF. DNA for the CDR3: TGTGCCAGCAGACCAGCGGGGTGGGCAGATACGCAGTATTTT.

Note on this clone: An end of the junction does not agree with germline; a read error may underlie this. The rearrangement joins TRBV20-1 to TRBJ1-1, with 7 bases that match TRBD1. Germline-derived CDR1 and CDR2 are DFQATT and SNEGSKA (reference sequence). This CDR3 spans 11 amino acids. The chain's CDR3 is CSATVGGRHRF. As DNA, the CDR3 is TGCAGTGCCACAGTAGGGGGCCGGCATCGGTTT.